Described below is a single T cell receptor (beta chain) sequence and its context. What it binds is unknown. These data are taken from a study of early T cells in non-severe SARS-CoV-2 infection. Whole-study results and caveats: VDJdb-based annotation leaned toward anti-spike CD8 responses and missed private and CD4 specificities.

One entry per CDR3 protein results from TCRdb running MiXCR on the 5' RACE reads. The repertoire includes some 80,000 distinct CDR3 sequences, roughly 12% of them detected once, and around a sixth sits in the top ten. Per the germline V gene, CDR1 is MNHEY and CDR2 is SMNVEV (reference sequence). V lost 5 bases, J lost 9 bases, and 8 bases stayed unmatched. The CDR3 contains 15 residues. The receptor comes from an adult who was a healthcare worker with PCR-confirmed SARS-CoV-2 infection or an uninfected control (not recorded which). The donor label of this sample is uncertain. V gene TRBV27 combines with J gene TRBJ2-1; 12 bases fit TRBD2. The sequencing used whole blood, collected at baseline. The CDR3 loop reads CASSRASGGALEQFF. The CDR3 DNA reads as TGTGCCAGCAGTCGGGCTAGCGGGGGGGCCCTTGAGCAGTTCTTC.